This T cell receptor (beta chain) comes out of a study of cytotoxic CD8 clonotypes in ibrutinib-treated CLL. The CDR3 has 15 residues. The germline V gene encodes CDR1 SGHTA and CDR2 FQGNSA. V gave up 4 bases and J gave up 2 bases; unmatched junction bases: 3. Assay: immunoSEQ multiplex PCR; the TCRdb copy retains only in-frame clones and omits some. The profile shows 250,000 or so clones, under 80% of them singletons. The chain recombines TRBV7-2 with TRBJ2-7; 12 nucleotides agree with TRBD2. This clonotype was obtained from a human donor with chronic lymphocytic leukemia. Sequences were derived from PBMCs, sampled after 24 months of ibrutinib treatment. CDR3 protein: CASSSSSGGAYEQYF. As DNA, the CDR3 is TGTGCCAGCAGCTCTTCTAGCGGGGGGGCCTACGAGCAGTACTTC.